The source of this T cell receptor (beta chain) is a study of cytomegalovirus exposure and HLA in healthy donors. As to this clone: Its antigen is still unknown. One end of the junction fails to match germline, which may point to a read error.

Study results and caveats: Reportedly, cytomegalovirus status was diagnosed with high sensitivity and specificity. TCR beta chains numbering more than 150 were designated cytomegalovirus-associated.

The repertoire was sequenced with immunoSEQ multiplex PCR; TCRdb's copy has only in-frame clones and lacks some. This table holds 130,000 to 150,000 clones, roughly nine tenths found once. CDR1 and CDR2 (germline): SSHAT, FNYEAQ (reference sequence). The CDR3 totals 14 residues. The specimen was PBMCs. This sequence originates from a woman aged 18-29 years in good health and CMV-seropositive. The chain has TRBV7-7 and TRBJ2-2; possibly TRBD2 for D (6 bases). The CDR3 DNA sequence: TGTGCTAGCAGCTCATCGACTAGTCCCGGGGAGCTGTTTTTT. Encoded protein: CASSSSTSPGELFF.